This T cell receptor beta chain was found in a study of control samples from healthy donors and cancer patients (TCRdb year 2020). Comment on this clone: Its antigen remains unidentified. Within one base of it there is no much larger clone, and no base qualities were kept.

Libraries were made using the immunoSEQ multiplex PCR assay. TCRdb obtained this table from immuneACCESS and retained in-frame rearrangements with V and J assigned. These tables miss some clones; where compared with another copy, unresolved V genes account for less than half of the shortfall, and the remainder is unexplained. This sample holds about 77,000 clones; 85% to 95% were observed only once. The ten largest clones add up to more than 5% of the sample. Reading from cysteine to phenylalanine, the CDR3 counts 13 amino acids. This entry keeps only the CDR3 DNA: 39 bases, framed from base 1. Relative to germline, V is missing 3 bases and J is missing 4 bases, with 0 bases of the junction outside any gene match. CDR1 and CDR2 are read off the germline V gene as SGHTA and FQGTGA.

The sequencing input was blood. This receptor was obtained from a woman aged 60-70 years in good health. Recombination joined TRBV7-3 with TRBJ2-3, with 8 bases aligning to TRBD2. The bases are TGTGCCAGCAGCTTGCGGGAGGCAGATACGCAGTATTTT. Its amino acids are CASSLREADTQYF. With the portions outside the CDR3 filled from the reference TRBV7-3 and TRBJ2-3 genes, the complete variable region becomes GAGVSQTPSNKVTEKGKYVELRCDPISGHTALYWYRQSLGQGPEFLIYFQGTGAADDSGLPNDRFFAVRPEGSVSTLKIQRTERGDSAVYLCASSLREADTQYFGPGTRLTVL.